One and the same sample provided the 25 T cell receptor beta chains below, sequenced in a study of blood T cell repertoires in COVID-19. Measured with immunoSEQ multiplex PCR; TCRdb has only the in-frame clones, and not every one. Counted here are approximately 170,000 clones, around four fifths occurring once; the ten biggest clones make up approximately 18%. The sequencing sample was made of peripheral blood. These receptors came from a woman aged 70-85 years who had recovered from COVID-19.

The chain uses TRBV24-1 and TRBJ2-2; maybe TRBD2 (5 bases). The CDR3 runs to 11 residues. In germline, CDR1 is KGHDR, CDR2 SFDVKD. V was cut by 6 bases and J by 8 bases, with 6 bases left in between. The CDR3 nucleotides read TGTGCCACCAGTTCGGGAGGGGAGCTGTTTTTT. The encoded protein is CATSSGGELFF.

This clone was counted between two and nine times. This CDR3 reads CASSQDWASGGARETQYF. Written as DNA, the CDR3 is TGTGCCAGCAGCCAAGATTGGGCTAGCGGGGGGGCCAGGGAGACCCAGTACTTC. V gene TRBV3-1 (or the pseudogene TRBV3-2) combines with J gene TRBJ2-5; 12 bases agree with TRBD2. The CDR3 runs 18 residues. Looked up from germline, CDR1 is LGHDT and CDR2 is YNNKEL (reference sequence). The V segment lost 0 bases and the J segment 5 bases; nucleotides outside the gene matches: 10.

The V and J genes are TRBV11-2 and TRBJ2-7; TRBD1 might be the D (5 bases). V dropped 5 bases and J dropped 7 bases, with 15 bases sitting between them. The V gene's germline CDR1 is SGHAT and CDR2 FQNNGV. CDR3 length: 13 amino acids. The DNA of the CDR3 is TGTGCCAGCAGCCTAGGGGTAGGGGCAGAGCAGTACTTC. Encoded protein: CASSLGVGAEQYF.

V gene TRBV12-5 combines with J gene TRBJ1-5, with 10 bases aligning to TRBD1. The CDR3 has 15 residues. V lost 6 bases, J lost 7 bases, and 9 bases stayed unmatched. Germline V lookup: CDR1 LGHNT, CDR2 FRNRAP. The CDR3 region has the DNA TGTGCTAGTGGACGAGGACAGGGGGTTTTCCAGCCCCAGCATTTT. It specifies CASGRGQGVFQPQHF.

This clone was seen a few times. The V and J genes are TRBV23-1 and TRBJ1-5, with TRBD1 matching 7 bases. TRBV23-1 is annotated as an ORF whose role is uncertain. The CDR3 has 15 residues. Trimming took 2 bases from V and 5 from J; bases not matched to a gene: 6. In DNA, the CDR3 is TGCGCCAGCAGTCAAAACCGGGACAGCCATCAGCCCCAGCATTTT. Translating it yields CASSQNRDSHQPQHF.

This clone was seen a few times. This chain links TRBV18 with TRBJ1-5; TRBD1 agrees at 8 bases. V shed 4 bases, J shed 5 bases, and the junction held 4 bases outside the gene matches. CDR3 length: 14 residues. Germline lookup yields CDR1 KGHSH and CDR2 LQKENI. The CDR3 nucleotides are TGTGCCAGCTCACAGTCAGGGGGCCATCAGCCCCAGCATTTT. Translated, it gives CASSQSGGHQPQHF.

The V call is TRBV6-2 or TRBV6-3, the J call TRBJ1-1; unclear D gene. The CDR3 loop spans 15 amino acids. The V and J ends lost 0 bases and 4 bases respectively, with 12 bases between them. From germline, CDR1 is MNHEY and CDR2 SVGEGT. The CDR3 DNA sequence: TGTGCCAGCAGTTACTCGATGGGCAGACCCACTGAAGCTTTCTTT. It encodes CASSYSMGRPTEAFF.

This chain connects TRBV7-2 to TRBJ1-2; 8 bases are shared with TRBD1. V lost 0 bases, J lost 6 bases, and 3 bases stayed unmatched. This CDR3 region has 14 residues. The germline CDR1 and CDR2 sequences are SGHTA and FQGNSA. CDR3 sequence reads: CASSLARGQNGYTF. The CDR3 DNA sequence: TGTGCCAGCAGCTTAGCCAGGGGGCAGAATGGCTACACCTTC.

The chain is built from TRBV5-1 and TRBJ1-3, with TRBD1 identical over 11 bases. Unmatched junction bases numbered 8, after V lost 4 bases and J lost 2 bases. This CDR3 has 17 residues. Germline loops: CDR1 SGHRS, CDR2 YFSETQ. The CDR3 here is CASSPTGQGAAGNTIYF. The CDR3 nucleotides are TGCGCCAGCAGCCCAACCGGACAGGGGGCAGCTGGAAACACCATATATTTT.

This chain uses TRBV6-2 or TRBV6-3 with TRBJ2-5, with 9 bases aligning to TRBD2. The CDR3 consists of 20 residues. V shed 2 bases, J shed 2 bases, and the junction held 18 bases outside the gene matches. The germline V gene encodes CDR1 MNHEY and CDR2 SVGEGT. In DNA form, the CDR3 reads TGTGCCAGCAGTTACCGGACTAGCGCTTTGGGGGGCTTTCGGCAAGAGACCCAGTACTTC. It codes for CASSYRTSALGGFRQETQYF.

The J gene is TRBJ1-1, the V gene TRBV10-1; 8 bases agree with TRBD1. V lost 1 base and J lost 1; bases outside the gene matches: 14. Germline V lookup: CDR1 WNHNN, CDR2 SYGVQD (reference sequence). The CDR3 has 19 amino acids. The DNA of the CDR3 is TGCGCCAGCAGTGAGTTTCCCGGACAGGGCATTGGAGGGAACACTGAAGCTTTCTTT. Protein sequence: CASSEFPGQGIGGNTEAFF.

V and J are TRBV3-1 (or the pseudogene TRBV3-2) and TRBJ2-4, with TRBD1 matching 11 bases. This CDR3 is built from 13 residues. Looked up from germline, CDR1 is LGHDT and CDR2 is YNNKEL (reference sequence). With 2 bases clipped from V and 13 bases from J, the junction kept 4 bases outside the gene matches. The CDR3 here is CASSQKGTGGQYF. The CDR3 DNA sequence: TGTGCCAGCAGCCAAAAGGGGACAGGGGGGCAGTACTTC.

V usage is TRBV6-5 and J usage is TRBJ1-1; 9 positions agree with TRBD1. Germline CDR1 and CDR2: MNHEY and SVGAGI. Trimming took 6 bases from V and 0 from J; bases not matched to a gene: 2. The CDR3 spans 14 residues. The CDR3 DNA reads as TGTGCCAGCAGCCGACAGGGGGTGAACACTGAAGCTTTCTTT. Protein product: CASSRQGVNTEAFF.

This sequence joins TRBV29-1 and TRBJ1-4, with D uncertain. The V and J ends lost 4 bases and 1 base respectively, with 4 bases between them. Germline-derived CDR1 and CDR2 are SQVTM and ANQGSEA. The CDR3 covers 12 residues. CDR3 sequence: CSVARTNEKLFF. The CDR3 nucleotides are TGCAGCGTTGCTCGAACTAATGAAAAACTGTTTTTT.

The chain recombines TRBV12-3 or TRBV12-4 with TRBJ1-1, with no clear D. The CDR3 extends over 13 amino acids. V lost 1 base and J lost 7, with 10 bases in between. CDR3: CASSLGAVDEAFF. The CDR3 DNA is TGTGCCAGCAGTTTAGGGGCTGTGGATGAAGCTTTCTTT.

The CDR3 protein is CASSSQGPANTGELFF. CDR3 nucleotides: TGTGCCAGCAGTTCACAGGGTCCGGCGAACACCGGGGAGCTGTTTTTT. This chain uses TRBV6-2 or TRBV6-3 with TRBJ2-2, with D perhaps matching TRBD1 (6 bases). The CDR3 sequence is 16 residues long. V lost 4 bases to trimming and J lost 0 bases, with 12 bases between them. Germline values: CDR1 MNHEY, CDR2 SVGEGT.

The chain joins TRBV5-1 to TRBJ1-2; D call uncertain. Germline loops: CDR1 SGHRS, CDR2 YFSETQ. This CDR3 is built from 13 residues. The ends were cut back, 4 bases at V and 6 bases at J, with 13 bases in the middle. Here the CDR3 DNA reads TGCGCCAGCAGCGTGGCCCCCATTGATGGCTACACCTTC. It codes for CASSVAPIDGYTF.

The rearrangement uses TRBV6-5 and TRBJ2-1, with 11 bases lining up with TRBD2. The CDR3 is made up of 15 amino acids. Germline V CDR1 and CDR2: MNHEY, SVGAGI. Trimming removed 6 bases from V and 8 bases from J; junction bases left unmatched: 9. As DNA, the CDR3 is TGTGCCAGCAGCCGCCTAGCGGGAGGTGGGGATGAGCAGTTCTTC. Translating it yields CASSRLAGGGDEQFF.

The V call is TRBV12-3 or TRBV12-4, the J call TRBJ2-5, with D tentatively TRBD1 (5 bases). V dropped 7 bases and J dropped 3 bases, with 9 bases sitting between them. The CDR3 runs to 12 residues. The CDR3 is CASTLGEETQYF. CDR3 DNA sequence: TGTGCCAGCACCCTAGGGGAAGAGACCCAGTACTTC.

Only one count was recorded for this clone. This chain joins TRBV2 and TRBJ2-7, with TRBD1 matching 7 bases. CDR3 length: 13 amino acids. Germline CDR1 and CDR2: SNHLY and FYNNEI. The V gene end was trimmed by 6 bases and the J gene end by 5 bases; junction bases not matched to a gene: 7. In nucleotides, the CDR3 is TGTGCCAGCAGCCAGAGACAGGGACACGAGCAGTACTTC. Translating it yields CASSQRQGHEQYF.

The CDR3 sequence is CASSPLAVQETQYF. CDR3 in DNA: TGTGCCAGCAGCCCGCTAGCGGTCCAAGAGACCCAGTACTTC. This chain uses TRBV4-2 with TRBJ2-5; 7 bases map to TRBD2. The V gene end was trimmed by 4 bases and the J gene end by 1 base; junction bases not matched to a gene: 3. This CDR3 spans 14 amino acids. Germline lookup yields CDR1 LGHNA and CDR2 YNFKEQ.

This clone was detected once. V and J are TRBV7-9 and TRBJ2-5, with TRBD2 matching 8 bases. J was trimmed by 5 bases and V by 0 bases; bases with no gene match: 2. Germline loops: CDR1 SEHNR, CDR2 FQNEAQ (reference sequence). The CDR3 contains 14 residues. The CDR3: CASSLAVAGETQYF. DNA of the CDR3: TGTGCCAGCAGCTTAGCGGTAGCGGGGGAGACCCAGTACTTC. The full variable domain, completed using reference TRBV7-9 and TRBJ2-5, is DTGVSQNPRHKITKRGQNVTFRCDPISEHNRLYWYRQTLGQGPEFLTYFQNEAQLEKSRLLSDRFSAERPKGSFSTLEIQRTEQGDSAMYLCASSLAVAGETQYFGPGTRLLVL.

The chain couples TRBV5-1 to TRBJ1-1; D gene uncertain. Germline V gene data show CDR1 as SGHRS and CDR2 as YFSETQ. This CDR3 has 13 amino acids. V lost 4 bases to trimming and J lost 0 bases, with 7 bases between them. Written as DNA, the CDR3 is TGCGCCAGCAGCCCTACCATGAACACTGAAGCTTTCTTT. This codes for CASSPTMNTEAFF.

The CDR3 sequence is CASSPQGPNIQYF. The DNA for the CDR3 is TGTGCCAGCAGCCCTCAGGGCCCAAACATTCAGTACTTC. The chain combines TRBV7-2 with TRBJ2-4; D might be TRBD1 (5 bases). The CDR3 covers 13 residues. CDR1 SGHTA and CDR2 FQGNSA come from the germline V gene. V lost 5 bases and J 6 bases, leaving 11 bases between the germline ends.

V is TRBV6-2 or TRBV6-3 and J is TRBJ2-2; unclear D gene. CDR1 is MNHEY, CDR2 SVGEGT, per germline. With 0 bases removed from V and 5 bases from J, the gap between germline ends came to 7 bases. The CDR3 loop spans 14 amino acids. The CDR3: CASSYSAGTGELFF. DNA of the CDR3: TGTGCCAGCAGTTACTCTGCCGGGACCGGGGAGCTGTTTTTT.